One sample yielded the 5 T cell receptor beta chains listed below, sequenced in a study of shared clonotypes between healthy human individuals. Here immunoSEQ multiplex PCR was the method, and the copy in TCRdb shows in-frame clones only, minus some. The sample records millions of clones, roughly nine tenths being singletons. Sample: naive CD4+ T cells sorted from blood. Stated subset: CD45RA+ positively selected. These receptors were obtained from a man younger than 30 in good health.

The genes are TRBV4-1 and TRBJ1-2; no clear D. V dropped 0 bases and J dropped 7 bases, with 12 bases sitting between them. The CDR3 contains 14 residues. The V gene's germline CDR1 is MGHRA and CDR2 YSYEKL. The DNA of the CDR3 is TGCGCCAGCAGCCAAGAGAGGGAGTTGGGTGGCTACACCTTC. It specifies CASSQERELGGYTF.

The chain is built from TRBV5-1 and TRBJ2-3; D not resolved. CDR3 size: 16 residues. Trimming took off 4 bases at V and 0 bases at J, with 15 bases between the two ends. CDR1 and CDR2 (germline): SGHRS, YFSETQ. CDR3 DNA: TGCGCCAGCAGCCTAGGGCCACCTACTAGCACAGATACGCAGTATTTT. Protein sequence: CASSLGPPTSTDTQYF.

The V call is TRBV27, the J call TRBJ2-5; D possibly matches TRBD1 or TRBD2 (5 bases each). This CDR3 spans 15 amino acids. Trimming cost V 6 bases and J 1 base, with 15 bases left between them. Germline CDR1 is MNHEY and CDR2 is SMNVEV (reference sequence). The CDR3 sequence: CASRRDAGFQETQYF. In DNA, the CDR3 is TGTGCCAGCAGGAGGGACGCTGGGTTCCAAGAGACCCAGTACTTC.

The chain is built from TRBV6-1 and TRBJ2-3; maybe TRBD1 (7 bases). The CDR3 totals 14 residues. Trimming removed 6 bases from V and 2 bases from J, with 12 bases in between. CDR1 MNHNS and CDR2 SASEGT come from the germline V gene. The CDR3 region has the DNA TGTGCCAGCAGGGCGGGACAGACCACAGATACGCAGTATTTT. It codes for CASRAGQTTDTQYF.

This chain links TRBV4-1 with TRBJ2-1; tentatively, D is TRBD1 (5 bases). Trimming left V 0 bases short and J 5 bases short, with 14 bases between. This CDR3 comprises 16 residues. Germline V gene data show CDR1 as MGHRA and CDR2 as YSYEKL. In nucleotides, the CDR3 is TGCGCCAGCAGCCAAGAGCGGACAAGGGGCAACAATGAGCAGTTCTTC. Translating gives CASSQERTRGNNEQFF.